This is a list of T cell receptor beta chains from one sample in a study of cytomegalovirus exposure and HLA in healthy donors. Method: immunoSEQ multiplex PCR; TCRdb's copy keeps in-frame clones and lacks some. The listing contains tens of thousands of clones. Source material: PBMCs. These receptor sequences come from a young woman in good health and CMV-seropositive. Both conserved end residues are part of each CDR3. Fields, in order: J gene, V gene, CDR3 protein.

TRBJ1-2 | TRBV2 | CASRLTGEYGYTF
TRBJ2-1 | TRBV6-6 | CASRGYHDFF
TRBJ1-1 | TRBV6-1 | CASSPTGGITEAFF
TRBJ2-1 | TRBV4-2 | CASSHGGVEQFF
TRBJ1-4 | TRBV29-1 | CATTGTGDEKLFF
NA | TRBV13 | CASSEAGGHEQYF
TRBJ2-7 | TRBV6-1 | CASSDPTGEQYF
TRBJ2-1 | TRBV6-1 | CASSAGRENDEQFF
TRBJ2-3 | TRBV6-5 | CASSYSTGLAGDTQYF
TRBJ2-2 | TRBV7-6 | CASSLLQGGTGELFF
TRBJ2-3 | TRBV30 | CAWSVQSDTQYF
TRBJ1-2 | TRBV14 | CASSQRDRVYGYTF
TRBJ2-2 | TRBV11-3 | CASSFGQGDTGELFF
TRBJ2-7 | TRBV6-5 | CASSSQESTMVEQYF
TRBJ2-1 | TRBV2 | CASSYRGGEQFF
TRBJ2-6 | TRBV27 | CASRSSGANVLTF
TRBJ2-7 | TRBV5-1 | CASSAGTSGGAASYEQYF
TRBJ2-3 | TRBV25-1 | CASSELRQGASTDTQYF
TRBJ2-7 | TRBV10-3 | CAISGGGGAYEQYF
TRBJ2-2 | TRBV10-3 | CATGTSGGVSSGELFF